The TCR beta chain under discussion was sequenced for a study of T cells in Graves' hyperthyroidism and ophthalmopathy. Uncontrolled infection, other autoimmune disease, pregnancy or lactation disqualified patients from enrolment. Ten or more counts support this clonotype. The germline gives CDR1 SNHLY, CDR2 FYNNEI. The CDR3 spans 14 residues. With 11 bases clipped from V and 6 bases from J, the junction kept 12 bases outside the gene matches. TCR beta CDR3 regions were amplified from RNA transcripts. HTBI primers were the set used in a first-round RT-PCR of the TCR CDR3. Each CDR3 protein gets one entry after TCRdb re-called the multiplex PCR reads with MiXCR. The sample consists of around 300,000 distinct CDR3 sequences, around a fifth of them appearing once.

The material sequenced was blood. The clonotype originates from a man in his fifties or sixties with Graves' ophthalmopathy. V is TRBV2 and J is TRBJ2-1; 8 bases match TRBD2. The CDR3 spells CAGQLSGMVNEQFF. The CDR3 DNA sequence: TGTGCCGGCCAACTTAGCGGGATGGTCAATGAGCAGTTCTTC.